The source of this T cell receptor (beta chain) is a study of PD-L1 blockade in urothelial cancer. Whole-study context: Blood analysis took place 3 weeks (second dose) and 6 weeks after treatment start. There were a median of roughly 140,000 T cells in blood samples.

Repertoires were generated with immunoSEQ multiplex PCR, while TCRdb's copy carries only in-frame clones and drops some. This table holds roughly 77,000 clones, less than 90% found once. The V gene lost 2 bases and the J gene lost 3 bases, with 23 bases spanning the gap. The CDR3 is made up of 18 amino acids. Germline values: CDR1 SGHRS, CDR2 YFSETQ. The sample's time point: pretreatment peripheral blood. The chain joins TRBV5-1 to TRBJ1-2, with D possibly TRBD1 on 6 matching bases. The source is a woman between 65 and 79 years old with urothelial cancer. This specimen was PBMCs, taken around atezolizumab (anti-PD-L1) treatment. Here the CDR3 reads CASSFLANLDSLDYGYTF. DNA of the CDR3: TGCGCCAGCAGCTTTCTGGCCAACCTGGACAGCTTGGACTATGGCTACACCTTC. Combining the CDR3 with reference TRBV5-1 and TRBJ1-2 gives the whole variable domain KAGVTQTPRYLIKTRGQQVTLSCSPISGHRSVSWYQQTPGQGLQFLFEYFSETQRNKGNFPGRFSGRQFSNSRSEMNVSTLELGDSALYLCASSFLANLDSLDYGYTFGSGTRLTVV.